One sample yielded the 10 T cell receptor beta chains listed below, sequenced in a study of blood T cell repertoires in COVID-19. The data were produced by immunoSEQ multiplex PCR, yet TCRdb's version contains in-frame clones alone and is incomplete. Of a few hundred thousand clones in the sample, about 86% are singletons; the top ten hold under 5%. The specimen was PBMCs or T cells enriched from blood (not recorded which). These receptors came from a man aged 30-40 years with acute COVID-19.

CDR3 DNA: TGTGCCAGCGTTGGACAGGGAGGGGGCTACACCTTC. Translation: CASVGQGGGYTF. This chain uses TRBV28 with TRBJ1-2, with 8 bases matching TRBD1. J gave up 8 bases and V 8 bases, and 7 bases lay outside the gene matches. CDR1 and CDR2 from the germline V gene are MDHEN and SYDVKM. This CDR3 comprises 12 residues.

V usage is TRBV4-1 and J usage is TRBJ1-4; no clear D gene. CDR3 length: 13 amino acids. Germline V CDR1 and CDR2: MGHRA, YSYEKL. Trimming took 0 bases from V and 10 from J, leaving 9 bases between them. The CDR3 region is CASSQEGRAKLFF. In nucleotides, the CDR3 is TGCGCCAGCAGCCAAGAGGGGAGGGCAAAACTGTTTTTT.

This chain links TRBV20-1 with TRBJ1-4; no definite D call. The V end was cut by 0 bases, the J end by 9 bases, with 5 bases between. The CDR3 runs 11 residues. Germline V gene data show CDR1 as DFQATT and CDR2 as SNEGSKA (reference sequence). CDR3 sequence reads: CSAREQKKLFF. The DNA of the CDR3 is TGCAGTGCTAGAGAGCAGAAAAAACTGTTTTTT.

The rearrangement links TRBV9 to TRBJ1-3, with 9 nucleotides matching TRBD1. Germline V gives CDR1 SGDLS, CDR2 YYNGEE. The CDR3 consists of 16 residues. V gave up 3 bases and J gave up 4 bases; unmatched junction bases: 8. The CDR3, as DNA: TGTGCCAGCAGCGAATTTACAGGGGGCGCCGGAAACACCATATATTTT. Translation gives CASSEFTGGAGNTIYF. The whole variable domain, remainder taken from reference TRBV9 and TRBJ1-3, is DSGVTQTPKHLITATGQRVTLRCSPRSGDLSVYWYQQSLDQGLQFLIQYYNGEERAKGNILERFSAQQFPDLHSELNLSSLELGDSALYFCASSEFTGGAGNTIYFGEGSWLTVV.

This chain connects TRBV6-4 to TRBJ2-1; the match to TRBD2 covers 7 bases. The CDR3 has 15 amino acids. V lost 0 bases to trimming and J lost 8 bases; unmatched junction nucleotides: 7. Germline assignment: CDR1 MRHNA and CDR2 SNTAGT. CDR3 sequence reads: CASSDSSLGGDEQFF. Written as DNA, the CDR3 is TGTGCCAGCAGTGACTCGAGCCTGGGAGGGGATGAGCAGTTCTTC.

The rearrangement joins TRBV5-4 to TRBJ1-2, with 9 bases identical to TRBD1. The trim removed 5 bases at V and 4 bases at J, leaving 18 bases unmatched. Germline-derived CDR1 and CDR2 are SGHNT and YYREEE (reference sequence). The CDR3 loop spans 18 amino acids. Here the CDR3 reads CASRPTGGSTARRYGYTF. DNA for the CDR3: TGTGCCAGCAGACCGACAGGGGGGAGTACGGCCCGTCGCTATGGCTACACCTTC. The full variable domain, in which reference TRBV5-4 and TRBJ1-2 provide the parts outside the CDR3, is ETGVTQSPTHLIKTRGQQVTLRCSSQSGHNTVSWYQQALGQGPQFIFQYYREEENGRGNFPPRFSGLQFPNYSSELNVNALELDDSALYLCASRPTGGSTARRYGYTFGSGTRLTVV.

V gene TRBV12-3 or TRBV12-4 combines with J gene TRBJ1-2, with TRBD1 matching 8 bases. This CDR3 contains 13 residues. V lost 1 base, J lost 8 bases, and 3 bases stayed unmatched. CDR3 residues: CASSLETGDGYTF. In DNA, the CDR3 is TGTGCCAGCAGTTTAGAGACAGGGGACGGCTACACCTTC.

The chain recombines TRBV7-2 with TRBJ1-4; D might be TRBD1 (6 bases). The CDR3 is 14 residues long. The germline CDR1 and CDR2 sequences are SGHTA and FQGNSA. V dropped 4 bases and J dropped 6 bases, with 12 bases sitting between them. The CDR3 coding sequence is TGTGCCAGCAGCTCCGGGACAAACCATGAAAAACTGTTTTTT. Translated: CASSSGTNHEKLFF.

The CDR3 coding sequence is TGTGCCACCAGTGATTGGGGCAGGGCCTACGAGCAGTACGTC. It translates to CATSDWGRAYEQYV. The rearrangement links TRBV24-1 to TRBJ2-7, with a weak D call TRBD1 (5 bases). The CDR3 consists of 14 residues. V was trimmed by 2 bases and J by 2 bases, leaving 9 bases between them. Germline V CDR1 and CDR2: KGHDR, SFDVKD.

The V and J genes are TRBV20-1 and TRBJ1-1, with D maybe TRBD1 (5 bases). CDR1 and CDR2 from the germline V gene are DFQATT and SNEGSKA (reference sequence). There are 11 residues in the CDR3. The CDR3 DNA reads as TGCATAGGGGATGCGGACACTGAAGCTTTCTTT. It is translated as CIGDADTEAFF.